The 24 T cell receptor beta chains given below trace back to one sample, sequenced in a study of OX40 agonist ivuxolimab in advanced cancers. This table comes from immunoSEQ multiplex PCR, and its TCRdb copy is limited to in-frame clones, with some not included. Of about 94,000 clones in the sample, 87% were seen once. Sample: CD4+ or CD8+ T cells sorted from blood, taken in a trial of the OX40 agonist ivuxolimab. The receptors stem from an adult with an advanced solid tumor such as melanoma, head and neck, liver or kidney cancer.

The chain has TRBV6-1 and TRBJ1-5, with unresolved D. Trimming stripped 0 bases from V and 7 bases from J, with 13 bases between. Germline V gene data show CDR1 as MNHNS and CDR2 as SASEGT. This CDR3 has 15 residues. The CDR3 protein is CASSEADGPGQPQHF. In DNA, the CDR3 is TGTGCCAGCAGTGAAGCCGACGGTCCGGGACAGCCCCAGCATTTT.

This rearrangement joins TRBV4-1 to TRBJ2-5, with a possible D match to TRBD1 (6 bases). The V and J ends lost 5 bases and 4 bases respectively, with 17 bases between them. The CDR3 is made up of 15 amino acids. In germline, CDR1 is MGHRA, CDR2 YSYEKL. The CDR3 sequence is CASSAMVGGRETQYF. The CDR3 DNA reads as TGCGCCAGCAGCGCCATGGTAGGGGGAAGAGAGACCCAGTACTTC.

V gene TRBV6-5 combines with J gene TRBJ1-5; 9 nucleotides agree with TRBD1. Germline trimming cut 5 bases from V and 3 bases from J; bases unmatched to any gene: 5. Germline lookup yields CDR1 MNHEY and CDR2 SVGAGI. The CDR3 consists of 15 residues. CDR3 amino acids: CASSPGQGNNQPQHF. The CDR3 DNA reads TGTGCCAGCAGTCCCGGACAGGGGAACAATCAGCCCCAGCATTTT.

This clone was counted a single time. The chain has TRBV19 and TRBJ1-5; 9 positions match TRBD1. The trim removed 3 bases at V and 3 bases at J, leaving 6 bases unmatched. Germline assignment: CDR1 LNHDA and CDR2 SQIVND (reference sequence). CDR3 length: 16 residues. CDR3 in amino acids: CASSIPGQGFNQPQHF. The DNA for the CDR3 is TGTGCCAGTAGTATCCCGGGACAGGGCTTCAATCAGCCCCAGCATTTT.

The chain links TRBV27 to TRBJ2-6; D gene unclear. CDR1 is MNHEY and CDR2 is SMNVEV in the germline V gene (reference sequence). The CDR3 runs 16 residues. V lost 5 bases, J lost 0 bases, and 11 bases lay in between. The CDR3 reads CASSALSGSGANVLTF. DNA of the CDR3: TGTGCCAGCAGTGCCTTATCGGGCTCTGGGGCCAACGTCCTGACTTTC.

The chain has TRBV27 and TRBJ1-2; 9 positions agree with TRBD1. CDR3 length: 14 residues. The V gene end was trimmed by 5 bases and the J gene end by 4 bases; junction bases not matched to a gene: 5. The V gene's germline CDR1 is MNHEY and CDR2 SMNVEV (reference sequence). DNA of the CDR3: TGTGCCAGCAGTAGGGACAGGGAGGGCTATGGCTACACCTTC. This translates into CASSRDREGYGYTF.

The V and J genes are TRBV5-1 and TRBJ1-2; D is undetermined. The CDR3 consists of 13 residues. CDR1 and CDR2 from the germline V gene are SGHRS and YFSETQ. V lost 0 bases and J 8 bases, leaving 11 bases between the germline ends. DNA of the CDR3: TGCGCCAGCAGCTTGGCCCGGGATTCGGGCTACACCTTC. It encodes CASSLARDSGYTF.

The rearrangement uses TRBV7-9 and TRBJ2-3; TRBD1 might be the D (5 bases). V was trimmed by 3 bases and J by 1 base, leaving 11 bases between them. The CDR3 loop spans 15 amino acids. Germline values: CDR1 SEHNR, CDR2 FQNEAQ (reference sequence). CDR3 amino acids: CASSLYGAGTDTQYF. The CDR3 DNA sequence: TGTGCCAGCAGCTTGTATGGGGCCGGCACAGATACGCAGTATTTT.

This clone is a singleton in its sample. The chain recombines TRBV7-6 with TRBJ1-1; TRBD1 might be the D (6 bases). From germline, CDR1 is SGHVS and CDR2 FNYEAQ. V lost 0 bases and J lost 4, with 9 bases in between. This CDR3 spans 14 amino acids. As DNA, the CDR3 is TGTGCCAGCAGCTTAGCTCAGGGGACCACTGAAGCTTTCTTT. Protein product: CASSLAQGTTEAFF.

The chain has TRBV7-2 and TRBJ2-5; TRBD2 is a possible D gene (6 bases). The J call is uncertain, as TRBJ2-7 better fits the DNA end. Germline V gene sequence: CDR1 SGHTA, CDR2 FQGNSA. The CDR3 totals 14 residues. The CDR3 region has the DNA TGTGCCAGCAGCCCAGGAGGGCGGCGCTACGAGCAGTACTTC. Translating gives CASSPGGRRYEQYF.

V and J are TRBV2 and TRBJ2-3; a possible D gene is TRBD1 (5 bases). CDR1 and CDR2 from the germline V gene are SNHLY and FYNNEI. The CDR3 has 15 amino acids. Trimming pared 5 bases from V and 1 base from J, leaving 13 bases between. The CDR3 coding sequence is TGTGCCAGCAGTTCTCAGGGATTGGGCACAGATACGCAGTATTTT. Residues: CASSSQGLGTDTQYF.

This chain links TRBV29-1 with TRBJ2-4; 14 bases are shared with TRBD2. This CDR3 spans 16 amino acids. V lost 7 bases and J lost 0; bases outside the gene matches: 5. CDR1 and CDR2 (germline): SQVTM, ANQGSEA. The CDR3 coding sequence is TGCAGCGGGACTAGCGGGGGGAGCCTAGCCAAAAACATTCAGTACTTC. The encoded protein is CSGTSGGSLAKNIQYF.

J is TRBJ2-5 and V is TRBV9; tentative D call: TRBD2 (6 bases). From germline, CDR1 is SGDLS and CDR2 YYNGEE. This CDR3 is 14 amino acids long. Trimming stripped 0 bases from V and 5 bases from J, with 11 bases between. The chain's CDR3 is CASSVEAGGETQYF. Written as DNA, the CDR3 is TGTGCCAGCAGCGTAGAGGCTGGGGGGGAGACCCAGTACTTC. The full variable domain, with the rest looked up from reference TRBV9 and TRBJ2-5, is DSGVTQTPKHLITATGQRVTLRCSPRSGDLSVYWYQQSLDQGLQFLIQYYNGEERAKGNILERFSAQQFPDLHSELNLSSLELGDSALYFCASSVEAGGETQYFGPGTRLLVL.

About this clone itself: Other nucleotide sequences from this sample produce the same CDR3. This chain joins TRBV5-1 and TRBJ2-3, with D perhaps TRBD1 or TRBD2 (5 bases each). The V end lost 0 bases, the J end lost 0 bases, and 8 bases lay between the germline ends. The CDR3 sequence is 15 residues long. Germline CDR1 and CDR2: SGHRS and YFSETQ. In nucleotides, the CDR3 is TGCGCCAGCAGCTTGGAGGGACGAAGCACAGATACGCAGTATTTT. Translated: CASSLEGRSTDTQYF. Full variable domain (outside the CDR3, taken from reference TRBV5-1 and TRBJ2-3): KAGVTQTPRYLIKTRGQQVTLSCSPISGHRSVSWYQQTPGQGLQFLFEYFSETQRNKGNFPGRFSGRQFSNSRSEMNVSTLELGDSALYLCASSLEGRSTDTQYFGPGTRLTVL.

This chain joins TRBV18 and TRBJ2-3; D possibly corresponds to TRBD1 (5 bases). V was shortened by 6 bases and J by 3 bases, with 16 bases between the two germline ends. Germline V CDR1 and CDR2: KGHSH, LQKENI. The CDR3 is 15 amino acids. CDR3 region: CASSWTLPPTDTQYF. The CDR3 coding sequence is TGTGCCAGCTCCTGGACACTTCCCCCAACAGATACGCAGTATTTT.

The chain has TRBV7-8 and TRBJ1-1; D is unclear. Germline V lookup: CDR1 SGHVS, CDR2 FQNEAQ. CDR3 length equals 15 residues. V was trimmed by 2 bases and J by 1 base, leaving 11 bases between them. CDR3 coding DNA: TGTGCCAGCAGCTTATGGGTGACCGGGAACACTGAAGCTTTCTTT. Translating gives CASSLWVTGNTEAFF. Based on the CDR3 plus reference TRBV7-8 and TRBJ1-1, the full variable domain is GAGVSQSPRYKVAKRGQDVALRCDPISGHVSLFWYQQALGQGPEFLTYFQNEAQLDKSGLPSDRFFAERPEGSVSTLKIQRTQQEDSAVYLCASSLWVTGNTEAFFGQGTRLTVV.

The chain uses TRBV25-1 and TRBJ1-4; 7 nucleotides match TRBD1. The CDR3 extends over 13 amino acids. Per the germline V gene, CDR1 is MGHDK and CDR2 is SYGVNS. V lost 4 bases, J lost 14 bases, and 10 bases stayed unmatched. This CDR3 reads CASSGLGARGLFF. In DNA, the CDR3 is TGTGCCAGCAGTGGCCTGGGGGCCAGGGGGCTGTTTTTT.

This chain links TRBV12-2 with TRBJ1-5; no check of the table's D call, TRBD1, against the DNA was made. TRBV12-2 is a listed pseudogene. This CDR3 comprises 12 residues. The CDR3 DNA follows: TGTGCAAGTCGCTTAGAGGACAGGACCCCGCATTTT. It specifies CASRLEDRTPHF.

This chain uses TRBV11-1 with TRBJ2-1; 11 bases match TRBD1. Germline values: CDR1 SGHAT, CDR2 FQDESV (reference sequence). This CDR3 has 15 residues. The trim removed 1 base at V and 6 bases at J, leaving 2 bases unmatched. The CDR3 coding sequence is TGTGCCAGCAGCTTAGGCGGGACAGGGGGCAATGAGCAGTTCTTC. This gives the protein CASSLGGTGGNEQFF. Together with reference TRBV11-1 and TRBJ2-1, the CDR3 gives the full variable domain: EAEVAQSPRYKITEKSQAVAFWCDPISGHATLYWYRQILGQGPELLVQFQDESVVDDSQLPKDRFSAERLKGVDSTLKIQPAELGDSAMYLCASSLGGTGGNEQFFGPGTRLTVL.

This chain links TRBV5-1 with TRBJ2-1, with D hard to call. Germline V gene data show CDR1 as SGHRS and CDR2 as YFSETQ. The CDR3 length is 14 residues. Trimming left V 0 bases short and J 9 bases short, with 13 bases between. CDR3 nucleotides: TGCGCCAGCAGCTTGGCCAAACCCGCATTTGAGCAGTTCTTC. Its translation: CASSLAKPAFEQFF. The whole variable domain, filled in from reference TRBV5-1 and TRBJ2-1, reads KAGVTQTPRYLIKTRGQQVTLSCSPISGHRSVSWYQQTPGQGLQFLFEYFSETQRNKGNFPGRFSGRQFSNSRSEMNVSTLELGDSALYLCASSLAKPAFEQFFGPGTRLTVL.

V is TRBV5-1 and J is TRBJ2-1; 10 bases match TRBD2. The CDR3 covers 16 residues. Germline-derived CDR1 and CDR2 are SGHRS and YFSETQ. After removal of 1 base from V and 5 bases from J, the junction contained 6 bases not matched to a gene. CDR3 nucleotides: TGCGCCAGCAGCTTGTCTAGCGGGGGTTCCCACAATGAGCAGTTCTTC. It is translated as CASSLSSGGSHNEQFF. The full variable domain, rest sourced from reference TRBV5-1 and TRBJ2-1, is KAGVTQTPRYLIKTRGQQVTLSCSPISGHRSVSWYQQTPGQGLQFLFEYFSETQRNKGNFPGRFSGRQFSNSRSEMNVSTLELGDSALYLCASSLSSGGSHNEQFFGPGTRLTVL.

The chain is built from TRBV4-2 and TRBJ2-7; D is undetermined. The CDR3 consists of 15 residues. Germline assignment: CDR1 LGHNA and CDR2 YNFKEQ. V was pared by 1 base and J by 2 bases, with 12 bases between. The CDR3 reads CASSQGQAHPYEQYF. DNA of the CDR3: TGTGCCAGCAGCCAAGGCCAGGCACATCCCTACGAGCAGTACTTC.

The V call is TRBV5-4, the J call TRBJ2-7; D gene unclear. V was pared by 0 bases and J by 0 bases, with 10 bases between. Looked up from germline, CDR1 is SGHNT and CDR2 is YYREEE (reference sequence). The CDR3 extends over 15 amino acids. The CDR3 nucleotides are TGTGCCAGCAGCTTGGACGGCGGCAGCTCCTACGAGCAGTACTTC. It encodes CASSLDGGSSYEQYF.

This sequence joins TRBV5-1 and TRBJ2-6; D is perhaps TRBD1 (6 bases). The CDR3 runs 18 residues. CDR1 SGHRS and CDR2 YFSETQ come from the germline V gene. V was cut by 4 bases and J by 2 bases, with 19 bases left in between. CDR3 DNA: TGCGCCAGCAGCGGCCTCGGACAGTTCAATGCTGGGGCCAACGTCCTGACTTTC. It encodes CASSGLGQFNAGANVLTF.